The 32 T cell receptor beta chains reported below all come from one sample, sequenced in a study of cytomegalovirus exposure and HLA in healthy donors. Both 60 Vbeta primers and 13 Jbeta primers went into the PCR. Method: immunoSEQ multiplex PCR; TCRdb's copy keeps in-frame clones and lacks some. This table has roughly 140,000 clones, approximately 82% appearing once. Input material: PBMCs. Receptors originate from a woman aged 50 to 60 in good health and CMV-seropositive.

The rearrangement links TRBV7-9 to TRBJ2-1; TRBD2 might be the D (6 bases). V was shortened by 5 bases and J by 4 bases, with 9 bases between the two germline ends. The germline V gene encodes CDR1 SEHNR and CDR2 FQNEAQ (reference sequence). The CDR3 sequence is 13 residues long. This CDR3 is CASSGGYYNEQFF. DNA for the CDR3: TGTGCCAGCAGCGGGGGGTATTACAATGAGCAGTTCTTC.

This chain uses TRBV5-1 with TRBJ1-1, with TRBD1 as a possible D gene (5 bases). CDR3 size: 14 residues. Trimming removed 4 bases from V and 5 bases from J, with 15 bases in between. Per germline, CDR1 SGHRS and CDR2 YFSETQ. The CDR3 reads CASSQGAFGTEAFF. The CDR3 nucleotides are TGCGCCAGCAGCCAGGGTGCGTTTGGGACTGAAGCTTTCTTT.

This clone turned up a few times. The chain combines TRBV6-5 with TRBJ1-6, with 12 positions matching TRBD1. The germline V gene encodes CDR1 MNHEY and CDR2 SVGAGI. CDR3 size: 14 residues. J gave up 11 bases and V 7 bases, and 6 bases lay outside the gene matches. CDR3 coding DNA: TGTGCCAGCACTTCGGGACAGGGGGCTACACCCCTCCACTTT. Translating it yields CASTSGQGATPLHF.

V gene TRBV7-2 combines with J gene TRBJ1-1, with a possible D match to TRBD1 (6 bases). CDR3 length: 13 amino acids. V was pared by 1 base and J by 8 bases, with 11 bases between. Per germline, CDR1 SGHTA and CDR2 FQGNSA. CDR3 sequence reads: CASSLGEGQEAFF. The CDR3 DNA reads TGTGCCAGCAGCTTAGGTGAAGGACAGGAAGCTTTCTTT.

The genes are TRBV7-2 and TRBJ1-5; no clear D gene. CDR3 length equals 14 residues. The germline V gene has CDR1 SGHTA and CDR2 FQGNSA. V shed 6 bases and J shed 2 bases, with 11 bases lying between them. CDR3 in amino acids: CASSQQRGNQPQHF. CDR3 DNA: TGTGCCAGCAGTCAACAGAGAGGCAATCAGCCCCAGCATTTT.

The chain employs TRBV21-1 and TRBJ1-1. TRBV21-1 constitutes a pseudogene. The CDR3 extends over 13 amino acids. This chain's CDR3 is CASSKDEGTEAFF. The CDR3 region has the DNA TGTGCCAGCAGCAAAGATGAGGGCACTGAAGCTTTCTTT.

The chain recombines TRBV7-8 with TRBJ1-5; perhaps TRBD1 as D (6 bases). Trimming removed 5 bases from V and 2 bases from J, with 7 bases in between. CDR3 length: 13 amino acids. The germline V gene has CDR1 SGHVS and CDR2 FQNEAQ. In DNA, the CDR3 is TGTGCCAGCAGCGAGGGGGGCAATCAGCCCCAGCATTTT. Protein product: CASSEGGNQPQHF. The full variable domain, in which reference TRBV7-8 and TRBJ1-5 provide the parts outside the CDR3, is GAGVSQSPRYKVAKRGQDVALRCDPISGHVSLFWYQQALGQGPEFLTYFQNEAQLDKSGLPSDRFFAERPEGSVSTLKIQRTQQEDSAVYLCASSEGGNQPQHFGDGTRLSIL.

CDR3 region: CASSGVNQPQHF. CDR3 bases: TGCGCCAGCAGTGGAGTCAATCAGCCCCAGCATTTT. The chain couples TRBV10-2 to TRBJ1-5; D call uncertain. CDR3 length: 12 residues. In germline, CDR1 is WSHSY, CDR2 SAAADI. With 4 bases removed from V and 3 bases from J, the gap between germline ends came to 4 bases.

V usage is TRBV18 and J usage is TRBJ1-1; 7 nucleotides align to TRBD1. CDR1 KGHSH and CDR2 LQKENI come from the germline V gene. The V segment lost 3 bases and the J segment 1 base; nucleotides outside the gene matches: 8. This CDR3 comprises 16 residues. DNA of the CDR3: TGTGCCAGCTCACCCACAGGGGCCCCCGCGAACACTGAAGCTTTCTTT. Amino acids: CASSPTGAPANTEAFF.

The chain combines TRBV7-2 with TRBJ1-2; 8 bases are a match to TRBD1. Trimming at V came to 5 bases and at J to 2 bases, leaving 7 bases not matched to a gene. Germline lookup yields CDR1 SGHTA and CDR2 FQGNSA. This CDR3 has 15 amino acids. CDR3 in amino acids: CASSNSGGKNYGYTF. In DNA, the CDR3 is TGTGCCAGCAGCAATTCAGGGGGCAAAAACTATGGCTACACCTTC.

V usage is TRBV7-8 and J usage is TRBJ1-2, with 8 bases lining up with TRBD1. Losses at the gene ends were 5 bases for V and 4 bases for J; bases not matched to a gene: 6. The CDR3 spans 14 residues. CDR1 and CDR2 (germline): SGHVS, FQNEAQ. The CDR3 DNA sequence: TGTGCCAGCAGCGCCGGACAGGGAGTCTATGGCTACACCTTC. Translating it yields CASSAGQGVYGYTF.

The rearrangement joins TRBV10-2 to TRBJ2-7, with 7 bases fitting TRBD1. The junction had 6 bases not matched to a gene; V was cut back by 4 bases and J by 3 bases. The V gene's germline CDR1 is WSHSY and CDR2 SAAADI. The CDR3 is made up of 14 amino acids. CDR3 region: CASSVVQGIYEQYF. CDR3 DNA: TGCGCCAGCAGTGTTGTACAGGGGATCTACGAGCAGTACTTC.

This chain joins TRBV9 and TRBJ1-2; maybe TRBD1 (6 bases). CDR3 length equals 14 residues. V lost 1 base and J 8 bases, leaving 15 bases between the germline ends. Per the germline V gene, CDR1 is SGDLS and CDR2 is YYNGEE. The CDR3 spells CASSVQQGRSGYTF. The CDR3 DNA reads TGTGCCAGCAGCGTACAACAGGGAAGGAGCGGCTACACCTTC.

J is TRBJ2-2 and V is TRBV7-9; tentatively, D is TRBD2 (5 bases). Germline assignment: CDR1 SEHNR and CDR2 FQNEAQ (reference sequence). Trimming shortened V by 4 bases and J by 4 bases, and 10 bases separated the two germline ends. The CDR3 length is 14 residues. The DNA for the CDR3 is TGTGCCAGCAGCTCCCGGGGAGTCACCGGGGAGCTGTTTTTT. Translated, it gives CASSSRGVTGELFF.

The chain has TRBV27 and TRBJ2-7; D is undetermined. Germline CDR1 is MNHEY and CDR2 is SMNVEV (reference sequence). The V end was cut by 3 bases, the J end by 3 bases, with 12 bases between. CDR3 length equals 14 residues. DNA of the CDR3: TGTGCCAGCAGTTTGCTGGCCGCAGGCTACGAGCAGTACTTC. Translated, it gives CASSLLAAGYEQYF.

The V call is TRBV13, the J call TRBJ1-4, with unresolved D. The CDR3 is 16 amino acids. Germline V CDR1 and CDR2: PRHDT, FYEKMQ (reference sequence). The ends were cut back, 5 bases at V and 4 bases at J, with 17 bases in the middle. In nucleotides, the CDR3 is TGTGCCAGCAGCGAACGCCACGTCGGAGTTAATGAAAAACTGTTTTTT. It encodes CASSERHVGVNEKLFF.

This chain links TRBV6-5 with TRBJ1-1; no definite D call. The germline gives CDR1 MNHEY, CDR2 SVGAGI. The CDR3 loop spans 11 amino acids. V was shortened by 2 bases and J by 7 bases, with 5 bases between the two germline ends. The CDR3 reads CASSYQHEAFF. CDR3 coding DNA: TGTGCCAGCAGTTACCAACATGAAGCTTTCTTT.

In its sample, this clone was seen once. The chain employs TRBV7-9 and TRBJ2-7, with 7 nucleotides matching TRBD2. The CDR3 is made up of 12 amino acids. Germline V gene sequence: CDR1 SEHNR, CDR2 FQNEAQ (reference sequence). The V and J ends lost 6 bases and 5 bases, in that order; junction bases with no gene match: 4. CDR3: CASRVGGNEQYF. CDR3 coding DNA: TGTGCCAGCAGGGTGGGGGGGAACGAGCAGTACTTC. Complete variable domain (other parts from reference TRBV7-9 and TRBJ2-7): DTGVSQNPRHKITKRGQNVTFRCDPISEHNRLYWYRQTLGQGPEFLTYFQNEAQLEKSRLLSDRFSAERPKGSFSTLEIQRTEQGDSAMYLCASRVGGNEQYFGPGTRLTVT.

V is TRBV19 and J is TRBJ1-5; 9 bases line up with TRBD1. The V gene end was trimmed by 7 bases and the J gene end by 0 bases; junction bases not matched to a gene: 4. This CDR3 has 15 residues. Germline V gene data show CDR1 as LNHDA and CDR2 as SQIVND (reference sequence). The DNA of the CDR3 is TGTGCCAGTACCCTACAGGGGGCTAGCAATCAGCCCCAGCATTTT. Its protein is CASTLQGASNQPQHF.

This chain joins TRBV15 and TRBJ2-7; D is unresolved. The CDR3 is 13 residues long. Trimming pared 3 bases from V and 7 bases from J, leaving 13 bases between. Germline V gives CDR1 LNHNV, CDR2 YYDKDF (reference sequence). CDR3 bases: TGTGCCACCAGCAGGTCCCGGGTAAATGAGCAGTACTTC. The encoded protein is CATSRSRVNEQYF.

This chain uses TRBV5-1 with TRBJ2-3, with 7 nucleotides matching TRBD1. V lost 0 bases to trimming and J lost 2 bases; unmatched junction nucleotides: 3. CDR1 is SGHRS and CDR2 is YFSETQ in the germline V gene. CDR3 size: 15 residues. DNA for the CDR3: TGCGCCAGCAGCTTGGGTCAGGGGGACACAGATACGCAGTATTTT. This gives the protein CASSLGQGDTDTQYF. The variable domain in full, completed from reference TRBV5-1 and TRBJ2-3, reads KAGVTQTPRYLIKTRGQQVTLSCSPISGHRSVSWYQQTPGQGLQFLFEYFSETQRNKGNFPGRFSGRQFSNSRSEMNVSTLELGDSALYLCASSLGQGDTDTQYFGPGTRLTVL.

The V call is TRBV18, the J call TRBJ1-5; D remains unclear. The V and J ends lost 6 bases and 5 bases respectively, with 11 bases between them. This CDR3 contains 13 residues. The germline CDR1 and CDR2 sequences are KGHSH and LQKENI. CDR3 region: CASSQGDDQPQHF. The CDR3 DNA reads TGTGCCAGCTCCCAAGGAGACGATCAGCCCCAGCATTTT.

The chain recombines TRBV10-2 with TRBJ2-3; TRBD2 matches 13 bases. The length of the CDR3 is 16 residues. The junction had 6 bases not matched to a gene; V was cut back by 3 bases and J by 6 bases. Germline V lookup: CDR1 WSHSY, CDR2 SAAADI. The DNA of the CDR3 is TGCGCCAGCAGTGATCGGACTAGCGGGGGCTCGGATACGCAGTATTTT. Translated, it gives CASSDRTSGGSDTQYF.

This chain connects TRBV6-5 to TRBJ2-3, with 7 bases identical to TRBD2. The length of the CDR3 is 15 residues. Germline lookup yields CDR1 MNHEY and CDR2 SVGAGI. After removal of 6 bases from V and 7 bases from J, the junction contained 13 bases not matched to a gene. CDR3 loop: CASSPAGGRGNTQYF. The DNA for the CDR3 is TGTGCCAGCAGCCCCGCCGGGGGGAGAGGAAATACGCAGTATTTT.

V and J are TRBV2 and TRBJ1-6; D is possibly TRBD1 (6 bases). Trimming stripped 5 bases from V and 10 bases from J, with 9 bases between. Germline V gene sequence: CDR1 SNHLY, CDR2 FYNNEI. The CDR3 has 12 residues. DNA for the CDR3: TGTGCCAGCAGTCACAGGGAGTCACCCCTCCACTTT. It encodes CASSHRESPLHF. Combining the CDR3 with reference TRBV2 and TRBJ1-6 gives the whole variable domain EPEVTQTPSHQVTQMGQEVILRCVPISNHLYFYWYRQILGQKVEFLVSFYNNEISEKSEIFDDQFSVERPDGSNFTLKIRSTKLEDSAMYFCASSHRESPLHFGNGTRLTVT.

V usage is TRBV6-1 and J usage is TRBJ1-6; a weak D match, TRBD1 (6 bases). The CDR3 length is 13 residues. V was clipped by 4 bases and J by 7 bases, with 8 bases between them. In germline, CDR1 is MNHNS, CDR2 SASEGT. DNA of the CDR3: TGTGCCAGCAGTGTTGGACAGAATTCACCCCTCCACTTT. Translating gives CASSVGQNSPLHF.

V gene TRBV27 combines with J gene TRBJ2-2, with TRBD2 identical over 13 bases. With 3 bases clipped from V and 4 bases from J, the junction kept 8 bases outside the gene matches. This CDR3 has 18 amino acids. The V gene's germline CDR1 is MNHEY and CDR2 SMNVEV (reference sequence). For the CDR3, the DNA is TGTGCCAGCAGTTTTAGGTCGGGACTAGCGGGGCCCACCGGGGAGCTGTTTTTT. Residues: CASSFRSGLAGPTGELFF.

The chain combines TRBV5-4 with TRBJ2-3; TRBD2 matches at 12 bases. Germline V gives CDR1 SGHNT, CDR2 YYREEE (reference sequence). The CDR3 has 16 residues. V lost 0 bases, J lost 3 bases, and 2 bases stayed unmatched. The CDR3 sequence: CASSLALAGGTDTQYF. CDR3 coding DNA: TGTGCCAGCAGCTTGGCCCTAGCGGGGGGGACAGATACGCAGTATTTT.

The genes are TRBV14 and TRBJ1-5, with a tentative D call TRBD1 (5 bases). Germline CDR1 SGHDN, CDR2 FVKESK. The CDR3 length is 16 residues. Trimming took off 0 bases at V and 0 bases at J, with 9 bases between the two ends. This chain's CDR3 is CASSQEDKRSNQPQHF. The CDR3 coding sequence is TGTGCCAGCAGCCAAGAGGACAAGCGTAGCAATCAGCCCCAGCATTTT.

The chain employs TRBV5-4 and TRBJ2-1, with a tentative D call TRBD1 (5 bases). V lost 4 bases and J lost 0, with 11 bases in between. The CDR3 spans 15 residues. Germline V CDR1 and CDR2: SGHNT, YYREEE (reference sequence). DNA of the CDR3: TGTGCCAGCAGCCCGGACACGAGCTCCTACAATGAGCAGTTCTTC. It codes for CASSPDTSSYNEQFF.

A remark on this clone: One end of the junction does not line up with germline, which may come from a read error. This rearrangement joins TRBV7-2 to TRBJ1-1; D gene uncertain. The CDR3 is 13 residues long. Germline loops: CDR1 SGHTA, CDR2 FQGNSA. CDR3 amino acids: CASSAQLKTEAFF. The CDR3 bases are TGTGCCAGCAGTGCCCAGTTGAAAACTGAAGCTTTCTTT.

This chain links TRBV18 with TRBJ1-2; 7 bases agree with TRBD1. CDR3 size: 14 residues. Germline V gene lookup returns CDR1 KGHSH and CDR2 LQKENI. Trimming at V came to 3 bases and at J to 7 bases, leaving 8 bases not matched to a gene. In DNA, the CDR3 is TGTGCCAGCTCACCTCCCGACAGGGCCAGTGGCTACACCTTC. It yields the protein CASSPPDRASGYTF.